These 27 T cell receptor beta chains share one sample of origin, sequenced in a study of type 1 and type 2 diabetes patients. The PCR template was genomic DNA. Multiplex PCR with 30 forward and 13 reverse primers amplified the TCR beta CDR3. Each CDR3 protein gets one entry after TCRdb re-called the multiplex PCR reads with MiXCR. The sample includes a few hundred thousand distinct CDR3 sequences, 45% to 60% of them seen just once. Sequencing was done on a sample of peripheral blood mononuclear cells (PBMCs). The receptors here all came from a man between 18 and 35 years old with type 2 diabetes.

With regard to this clonotype: One end of the junction varies from germline; a read error may be responsible. The rearrangement links TRBV5-1 to TRBJ2-5, with D tentatively TRBD1 or TRBD2 (7 bases each). The CDR3 spans 14 residues. In germline, CDR1 is SGHRS, CDR2 YFSETQ. In DNA, the CDR3 is TGTGCCAGCAGCTTCCTTCAGGGGGGGGAGACCCAGTACTTC. Encoded protein: CASSFLQGGETQYF.

The rearrangement uses TRBV5-1 and TRBJ2-7, with 8 bases that match TRBD2. Trimming at V came to 1 base and at J to 2 bases, leaving 8 bases not matched to a gene. The CDR3 totals 16 residues. The V gene's germline CDR1 is SGHRS and CDR2 YFSETQ. This CDR3 is CASSLISGALTYEQYF. The CDR3 nucleotides are TGCGCCAGCAGCTTGATTAGCGGGGCATTAACCTACGAGCAGTACTTC.

The chain is built from TRBV19 and TRBJ2-1; the D gene is possibly TRBD1 (5 bases). V was clipped by 6 bases and J by 0 bases, with 6 bases between them. This CDR3 is built from 13 residues. Germline V gives CDR1 LNHDA, CDR2 SQIVND (reference sequence). CDR3 amino acids: CASRQGSYNEQFF. DNA of the CDR3: TGTGCCAGTAGGCAGGGCTCCTACAATGAGCAGTTCTTC.

The rearrangement uses TRBV19 and TRBJ2-3, with TRBD2 matching over 10 bases. The germline V gene has CDR1 LNHDA and CDR2 SQIVND (reference sequence). After removal of 4 bases from V and 3 bases from J, the junction contained 7 bases not matched to a gene. The CDR3 contains 16 residues. The CDR3 loop is CASSTSSGSWTDTQYF. CDR3 nucleotide sequence: TGTGCCAGTAGTACCTCTAGCGGGAGTTGGACAGATACGCAGTATTTT.

This clonotype was counted a few times. The V call is TRBV4-1, the J call TRBJ1-4, with D possibly TRBD1 on 5 matching bases. The CDR3 sequence is 16 residues long. In germline, CDR1 is MGHRA, CDR2 YSYEKL. The V end lost 3 bases, the J end lost 1 base, and 12 bases lay between the germline ends. CDR3 coding DNA: TGCGCCAGCAGCCACCCTGCGACAGAAACTAATGAAAAACTGTTTTTT. Amino acid sequence: CASSHPATETNEKLFF.

This clonotype has only a few counts. J is TRBJ1-1 and V is TRBV19; the match to TRBD1 covers 10 bases. Germline loops: CDR1 LNHDA, CDR2 SQIVND (reference sequence). The CDR3 consists of 15 residues. Trimming cost V 7 bases and J 4 bases; bases outside gene matches: 9. CDR3 protein: CASNRGQGSGTEAFF. DNA for the CDR3: TGTGCCAGTAATAGGGGACAGGGGTCGGGCACTGAAGCTTTCTTT.

Concerning this clonotype: One end of the junction fails to match germline, which may point to a read error. The chain employs TRBV10-3 and TRBJ2-2; TRBD1 or TRBD2 may be the D gene (7 bases each). The CDR3 totals 17 residues. Germline loops: CDR1 ENHRY, CDR2 SYGVKD. CDR3 bases: TGTGCCACCAGTGATTTAAGGGGGGGACAGAAGAACGGGGAGCTGTTTTTT. It translates to CATSDLRGGQKNGELFF.

The V gene is TRBV7-3, the J gene TRBJ1-6; D perhaps matches TRBD1 (6 bases). Trimming removed 0 bases from V and 10 bases from J, with 13 bases in between. The germline CDR1 and CDR2 sequences are SGHTA and FQGTGA. The CDR3 consists of 15 residues. CDR3: CASSLTGAGPSPLHF. The CDR3 DNA reads TGTGCCAGCAGCTTAACGGGGGCAGGGCCCTCACCCCTCCACTTT. Drawing the rest from reference TRBV7-3 and TRBJ1-6, the complete variable domain is GAGVSQTPSNKVTEKGKYVELRCDPISGHTALYWYRQSLGQGPEFLIYFQGTGAADDSGLPNDRFFAVRPEGSVSTLKIQRTERGDSAVYLCASSLTGAGPSPLHFGNGTRLTVT.

V and J are TRBV19 and TRBJ2-1; D is perhaps TRBD1 (6 bases). V dropped 11 bases and J dropped 4 bases, with 15 bases sitting between them. CDR3 length: 13 residues. Germline CDR1 is LNHDA and CDR2 is SQIVND (reference sequence). CDR3 residues: CAWDTALYNEQFF. As DNA, the CDR3 is TGTGCCTGGGACACAGCCTTATACAATGAGCAGTTCTTC.

J is TRBJ2-1 and V is TRBV2, with 8 bases fitting TRBD2. The junction had 14 bases not matched to a gene; V was cut back by 10 bases and J by 3 bases. The CDR3 has 16 residues. Germline CDR1 SNHLY, CDR2 FYNNEI. CDR3 amino acids: CAITEEDRGGYNEQFF. The CDR3, as DNA: TGTGCCATCACAGAAGAAGATCGGGGGGGCTACAATGAGCAGTTCTTC.

In this sample, this clonotype turned up a few times. The rearrangement uses TRBV7-2 and TRBJ1-2; D possibly corresponds to TRBD1 (5 bases). The CDR3 runs to 14 residues. The ends were cut back, 5 bases at V and 7 bases at J, with 17 bases in the middle. Germline CDR1 is SGHTA and CDR2 is FQGNSA. CDR3 coding DNA: TGTGCCAGCAGCCCCCTGGAGGGGAAGGGTGGCTACACCTTC. It specifies CASSPLEGKGGYTF.

This chain links TRBV25-1 with TRBJ2-5; D is possibly TRBD1 (6 bases). The germline V gene encodes CDR1 MGHDK and CDR2 SYGVNS. The V and J ends lost 4 bases and 9 bases respectively, with 15 bases between them. The CDR3 runs 13 residues. In DNA, the CDR3 is TGTGCCAGCAGTGGGGGACACGGCACGGCCCAGTACTTC. Amino acid sequence: CASSGGHGTAQYF.

The chain is built from TRBV12-5 and TRBJ2-2, with 9 bases matching TRBD1. The CDR3 is made up of 18 amino acids. Germline CDR1 is LGHNT and CDR2 is FRNRAP. V lost 5 bases, J lost 7 bases, and 17 bases stayed unmatched. Written as DNA, the CDR3 is TGTGCTAGTGGTCAGGACAGGGGAGGATTACAGAGAGGCGGGGAGCTGTTTTTT. It translates to CASGQDRGGLQRGGELFF.

This chain uses TRBV7-6 with TRBJ1-5; no clear D. This CDR3 spans 14 amino acids. Per germline, CDR1 SGHVS and CDR2 FNYEAQ. V was pared by 2 bases and J by 6 bases, with 11 bases between. CDR3 sequence: CASSLSGSGQPQHF. As DNA, the CDR3 is TGTGCCAGCAGCTTATCGGGGTCGGGTCAGCCCCAGCATTTT. Full variable domain (remainder filled in from reference TRBV7-6 and TRBJ1-5): GAGVSQSPRYKVTKRGQDVALRCDPISGHVSLYWYRQALGQGPEFLTYFNYEAQQDKSGLPNDRFSAERPEGSISTLTIQRTEQRDSAMYRCASSLSGSGQPQHFGDGTRLSIL.

This clonotype was found once. The J gene is TRBJ1-1, the V gene TRBV19; the D is unclear. The V end was cut by 6 bases, the J end by 4 bases, with 15 bases between. The CDR3 totals 14 residues. Per germline, CDR1 LNHDA and CDR2 SQIVND (reference sequence). CDR3 protein: CASSTHTESTEAFF. In DNA form, the CDR3 reads TGTGCCAGTAGCACCCACACAGAGTCCACTGAAGCTTTCTTT.

In its sample, this clonotype was seen many times. V usage is TRBV7-2 and J usage is TRBJ2-5; 7 bases match TRBD1. After removal of 5 bases from V and 2 bases from J, the junction contained 14 bases not matched to a gene. The CDR3 totals 17 residues. CDR1 is SGHTA, CDR2 FQGNSA, per germline. DNA for the CDR3: TGTGCCAGCAGCGTAGGGGACAGCCTATCTTTTCAAGAGACCCAGTACTTC. This encodes CASSVGDSLSFQETQYF.

This clonotype was counted ten times or more. This sequence joins TRBV19 and TRBJ2-7, with unresolved D. Germline V gives CDR1 LNHDA, CDR2 SQIVND (reference sequence). Between the trimmed V and J ends, which lost 5 bases and 5 bases, there was a span of 19 bases. The CDR3 loop spans 15 amino acids. The CDR3 region has the DNA TGTGCCAGTAGTCCACTCGCCGACTCCACCGACGAGCAGTACTTC. Amino acids: CASSPLADSTDEQYF.

The rearrangement joins TRBV9 to TRBJ2-2; D possibly matches TRBD1 or TRBD2 (5 bases each). V dropped 7 bases and J dropped 6 bases, with 13 bases sitting between them. The CDR3 has 13 amino acids. In germline, CDR1 is SGDLS, CDR2 YYNGEE. The CDR3 sequence is CASGSLGAGELFF. DNA for the CDR3: TGTGCCAGCGGTTCCCTGGGGGCCGGGGAGCTGTTTTTT.

Only a few counts were recorded for this clonotype. This sequence joins TRBV19 and TRBJ2-1; D possibly matches TRBD1 or TRBD2 (5 bases each). Deletions cut 5 bases from V and 0 bases from J, with 14 bases between. From germline, CDR1 is LNHDA and CDR2 SQIVND (reference sequence). This CDR3 has 16 amino acids. The CDR3 region is CASSLRWGSSYNEQFF. The CDR3 region has the DNA TGTGCCAGTAGTCTGCGTTGGGGGAGCTCCTACAATGAGCAGTTCTTC. Combining the CDR3 with reference TRBV19 and TRBJ2-1 gives the whole variable domain DGGITQSPKYLFRKEGQNVTLSCEQNLNHDAMYWYRQDPGQGLRLIYYSQIVNDFQKGDIAEGYSVSREKKESFPLTVTSAQKNPTAFYLCASSLRWGSSYNEQFFGPGTRLTVL.

The J gene is TRBJ2-5, the V gene TRBV10-1; 10 positions agree with TRBD2. Germline values: CDR1 WNHNN, CDR2 SYGVQD (reference sequence). Trimming took 0 bases from V and 5 from J; bases not matched to a gene: 0. The length of the CDR3 is 14 residues. The CDR3 nucleotides are TGCGCCAGCAGTGAGTCGACTAGCGGGGAGACCCAGTACTTC. Translation gives CASSESTSGETQYF.

The V call is TRBV28, the J call TRBJ1-2; D perhaps matches TRBD1 (5 bases). CDR1 MDHEN and CDR2 SYDVKM come from the germline V gene. V was trimmed by 6 bases and J by 3 bases, leaving 14 bases between them. The CDR3 runs to 14 residues. CDR3 nucleotide sequence: TGTGCCAGCAGCCCGGCTGACAGTTACTATGGCTACACCTTC. The encoded protein is CASSPADSYYGYTF.

This clonotype was counted between two and nine times. The chain uses TRBV2 and TRBJ2-5; 7 bases are a match to TRBD1. The CDR3 has 13 residues. The germline gives CDR1 SNHLY, CDR2 FYNNEI. V was clipped by 4 bases and J by 3 bases; unmatched bases: 2. This CDR3 reads CASSGQGKETQYF. DNA of the CDR3: TGTGCCAGCAGTGGACAGGGTAAAGAGACCCAGTACTTC.

This clonotype came up once. The rearrangement uses TRBV13 and TRBJ2-4; D is perhaps TRBD1 (6 bases). Trimming stripped 1 base from V and 0 bases from J, with 10 bases between. CDR1 is PRHDT and CDR2 is FYEKMQ in the germline V gene (reference sequence). The CDR3 length is 16 residues. This CDR3 reads CASSLVQGSAKNIQYF. The CDR3 coding sequence is TGTGCCAGCAGCTTAGTTCAGGGGTCAGCCAAAAACATTCAGTACTTC.

The V call is TRBV27, the J call TRBJ1-4; a weak D match, TRBD1 (6 bases). CDR1 and CDR2 from the germline V gene are MNHEY and SMNVEV (reference sequence). V was cut by 5 bases and J by 6 bases, with 16 bases left in between. This CDR3 region has 15 residues. CDR3 in amino acids: CASSPYGAGDEKLFF. The CDR3 coding sequence is TGTGCCAGCAGTCCTTACGGGGCAGGGGATGAAAAACTGTTTTTT. Full variable domain (missing parts from reference TRBV27 and TRBJ1-4): EAQVTQNPRYLITVTGKKLTVTCSQNMNHEYMSWYRQDPGLGLRQIYYSMNVEVTDKGDVPEGYKVSRKEKRNFPLILESPSPNQTSLYFCASSPYGAGDEKLFFGSGTQLSVL.

In its sample, this clonotype was seen many times. This sequence joins TRBV28 and TRBJ2-7; D remains ambiguous. Germline CDR1 and CDR2: MDHEN and SYDVKM. V dropped 6 bases and J dropped 3 bases, with 12 bases sitting between them. This CDR3 comprises 13 residues. Here the CDR3 reads CASSHRHLYEQYF. The CDR3 bases are TGTGCCAGCAGCCACCGGCACCTCTACGAGCAGTACTTC.

This chain connects TRBV27 to TRBJ2-1; possible D gene TRBD1, 6 bases. Germline assignment: CDR1 MNHEY and CDR2 SMNVEV (reference sequence). The CDR3 runs to 16 residues. The germline V and J ends were trimmed by 2 bases and 5 bases, with 16 bases remaining between them. This CDR3 reads CASSLLSQGMDNEQFF. The CDR3 coding sequence is TGTGCCAGCAGTTTACTCTCCCAGGGGATGGACAATGAGCAGTTCTTC.

This clonotype was detected once. This CDR3 reads CASSKGYNEQFF. As DNA, the CDR3 is TGTGCCAGCTCCAAAGGATACAATGAGCAGTTCTTC. V and J are TRBV7-2 and TRBJ2-1; unclear D gene. The V gene lost 8 bases and the J gene lost 4 bases, with 9 bases spanning the gap. Germline V lookup: CDR1 SGHTA, CDR2 FQGNSA. This CDR3 is 12 amino acids long. Full variable domain (missing parts from reference TRBV7-2 and TRBJ2-1): GAGVSQSPSNKVTEKGKDVELRCDPISGHTALYWYRQSLGQGLEFLIYFQGNSAPDKSGLPSDRFSAERTGGSVSTLTIQRTQQEDSAVYLCASSKGYNEQFFGPGTRLTVL.